The table lists the clone carrying this TCR beta chain with a count of one. Its antigen is unidentified. The record originates from a study of CD8 T cells in ankylosing spondylitis. The CDR3 spans 14 residues. Per germline, CDR1 MGHRA and CDR2 YSYEKL. The V gene lost 4 bases and the J gene lost 6 bases, with 13 bases spanning the gap. Whole-study results and caveats: CD8+ cells made up the disease-linked clones, which were relatively rare in peripheral blood. Reactive arthritis synovial fluid and blood were previously reported to contain some motif variants. The study looked at matched synovial fluid samples from ankylosing spondylitis patients. Disease-linked clones were reported to be significantly enriched there.

With molecular barcodes, quantitative 5'-RACE was used to make the TCR beta libraries. TCRdb reprocessed the 5' RACE reads via MiXCR and lists one record per CDR3 protein. Counted here are 150,000 to 200,000 distinct CDR3 sequences, around 32% occurring once; the ten biggest clones make up 4.5% to 6%. This receptor was obtained from a male donor with ankylosing spondylitis. This chain joins TRBV4-1 and TRBJ2-4, with D possibly matching TRBD1 (5 bases). The sequencing sample was made of synovial fluid, either unsorted or a sorted T cell fraction (not recorded which). The CDR3 DNA is TGCGCCAGCAGCCCCGAAGGGGCAGGAAACATTCAGTACTTC. Its protein is CASSPEGAGNIQYF.